The next 15 T cell receptor beta chains were all read from a single sample in a study of blood T cell repertoires in COVID-19 (dated by TCRdb to 2019 to 2021). The library was generated by the immunoSEQ multiplex PCR assay. Not all clones reach the TCRdb copy of this immuneACCESS table, which keeps in-frame sequences only. Checked studies attribute under half of the gap to unresolved V genes and leave the rest unexplained. For this sample the table gives a few hundred thousand clones, of which roughly 80% were detected only once. Clones ranked in the top ten supply 4.2% of the sample. What was sequenced was peripheral blood. These receptors came from a man aged 55 to 70 with acute or convalescent COVID-19.

This rearrangement joins TRBV29-1 to TRBJ1-1, with D possibly matching TRBD1 (6 bases). This CDR3 has 14 amino acids. Trimming stripped 5 bases from V and 0 bases from J, with 13 bases between. Germline lookup yields CDR1 SQVTM and CDR2 ANQGSEA. The CDR3 loop is CSVSWTVLNTEAFF. Here the CDR3 DNA reads TGCAGCGTTTCCTGGACAGTACTGAACACTGAAGCTTTCTTT.

The chain is built from TRBV12-5 and TRBJ2-1, with 10 bases matching TRBD2. Germline CDR1 LGHNT, CDR2 FRNRAP. Germline trimming cut 0 bases from V and 7 bases from J; bases unmatched to any gene: 9. The length of the CDR3 is 17 residues. The CDR3 DNA is TGTGCTAGTGGTTTGGTCTTTAGCGGGGGGCATAGGAATGAGCAGTTCTTC. It codes for CASGLVFSGGHRNEQFF.

V gene TRBV7-9 combines with J gene TRBJ1-2, with TRBD1 matching over 9 bases. The CDR3 length is 13 residues. J gave up 6 bases and V 5 bases, and 4 bases lay outside the gene matches. Germline V CDR1 and CDR2: SEHNR, FQNEAQ (reference sequence). Here the CDR3 reads CASSPGQGDGYTF. For the CDR3, the DNA is TGTGCCAGCAGCCCGGGACAGGGTGATGGCTACACCTTC.

J is TRBJ2-1 and V is TRBV29-1; TRBD2 matches 7 bases. Germline V gene data show CDR1 as SQVTM and CDR2 as ANQGSEA. CDR3 length: 14 amino acids. The V segment lost 5 bases and the J segment 5 bases; nucleotides outside the gene matches: 9. CDR3 in DNA: TGCAGCGTTACCAGGCAACTAGCGAACAATGAGCAGTTCTTC. Translation gives CSVTRQLANNEQFF.

This chain joins TRBV9 and TRBJ2-7; TRBD1 matches at 10 bases. This CDR3 is 17 amino acids long. Per the germline V gene, CDR1 is SGDLS and CDR2 is YYNGEE. V trimming: 2 bases; J trimming: 3 bases; junction bases outside the gene matches: 11. CDR3 nucleotide sequence: TGTGCCAGCAGCGTTGGGACAGGGGTTAAGTCGCTCTACGAGCAGTACTTC. Protein: CASSVGTGVKSLYEQYF.

The chain uses TRBV28 and TRBJ1-6, with D perhaps TRBD1 (5 bases). The CDR3 length is 15 residues. Trimming took 5 bases from V and 4 from J, leaving 12 bases between them. Looked up from germline, CDR1 is MDHEN and CDR2 is SYDVKM. CDR3 sequence reads: CASSPRTPYNSPLHF. For the CDR3, the DNA is TGTGCCAGCAGTCCCAGGACACCTTATAATTCACCCCTCCACTTT. Drawing the rest from reference TRBV28 and TRBJ1-6, the complete variable domain is DVKVTQSSRYLVKRTGEKVFLECVQDMDHENMFWYRQDPGLGLRLIYFSYDVKMKEKGDIPEGYSVSREKKERFSLILESASTNQTSMYLCASSPRTPYNSPLHFGNGTRLTVT.

The rearrangement links TRBV30 to TRBJ2-7, with 11 nucleotides matching TRBD1. The CDR3 runs to 13 residues. The germline CDR1 and CDR2 sequences are GTSNPN and SVGIG (reference sequence). J was trimmed by 6 bases and V by 4 bases; bases with no gene match: 5. The CDR3 region has the DNA TGTGCCTGGACTACTGGGACAGGGGGCGAGCAGTACTTC. Translated, it gives CAWTTGTGGEQYF.

The CDR3 spells CASSLVGRVNTEAFF. The DNA of the CDR3 is TGCGCCAGCAGCTTGGTGGGCAGGGTGAACACTGAAGCTTTCTTT. The genes are TRBV5-1 and TRBJ1-1, with a possible D match to TRBD1 (5 bases). The V gene lost 0 bases and the J gene lost 0 bases, with 9 bases spanning the gap. The CDR3 is 15 amino acids. CDR1 and CDR2 (germline): SGHRS, YFSETQ.

The J gene is TRBJ2-7, the V gene TRBV4-3, with D maybe TRBD2 (6 bases). V was trimmed by 0 bases and J by 3 bases, leaving 18 bases between them. Per the germline V gene, CDR1 is LGHNA and CDR2 is YSLEER. The CDR3 runs 17 residues. The CDR3 DNA reads as TGCGCCAGCAGCCAAGAAGTGGGGGGAACCCCTATCTACGAGCAGTACTTC. This translates into CASSQEVGGTPIYEQYF.

The V gene is TRBV6-5, the J gene TRBJ1-4; D is possibly TRBD1 (5 bases). V lost 3 bases and J 0 bases, leaving 11 bases between the germline ends. The CDR3 sequence is 16 residues long. Looked up from germline, CDR1 is MNHEY and CDR2 is SVGAGI. The CDR3 nucleotides are TGTGCCAGCAGTTATGGGGCCTTGGCAACTAATGAAAAACTGTTTTTT. Protein sequence: CASSYGALATNEKLFF.

The chain uses TRBV28 and TRBJ2-7; D not resolved. From germline, CDR1 is MDHEN and CDR2 SYDVKM. This CDR3 is built from 14 residues. V was trimmed by 1 base and J by 2 bases, leaving 9 bases between them. This CDR3 is CASSLFGDPYEQYF. The CDR3 region has the DNA TGTGCCAGCAGTTTATTCGGAGACCCCTACGAGCAGTACTTC.

V and J are TRBV29-1 and TRBJ2-3; D uncertain. Deletions cut 4 bases from V and 4 bases from J, with 15 bases between. This CDR3 spans 14 amino acids. Per the germline V gene, CDR1 is SQVTM and CDR2 is ANQGSEA. In DNA, the CDR3 is TGCAGCGTTGCACCCCCGGAGCACGCAGATACGCAGTATTTT. Its translation: CSVAPPEHADTQYF.

The chain links TRBV7-2 to TRBJ1-6, with D tentatively TRBD1 (5 bases). Germline V gene sequence: CDR1 SGHTA, CDR2 FQGNSA. CDR3 length: 13 residues. Trimming pared 5 bases from V and 10 bases from J, leaving 12 bases between. The CDR3 bases are TGTGCCAGCAGCCTAATGCGGGGCTCACCCCTCCACTTT. As protein: CASSLMRGSPLHF.

The chain employs TRBV18 and TRBJ2-1; D is uncertain. The length of the CDR3 is 15 residues. CDR1 is KGHSH and CDR2 is LQKENI in the germline V gene. The V end lost 3 bases, the J end lost 4 bases, and 13 bases lay between the germline ends. The CDR3 here is CASSPSAMVYNEQFF. The CDR3, as DNA: TGTGCCAGCTCACCCTCAGCGATGGTTTACAATGAGCAGTTCTTC.

The V call is TRBV18, the J call TRBJ1-4; 7 nucleotides agree with TRBD1. CDR3 size: 16 residues. Germline CDR1 is KGHSH and CDR2 is LQKENI. V shed 3 bases and J 3 bases; nucleotides not matched to a gene: 7. For the CDR3, the DNA is TGTGCCAGCTCACCGCAAGGGGACAGTCCTAATGAAAAACTGTTTTTT. This encodes CASSPQGDSPNEKLFF.